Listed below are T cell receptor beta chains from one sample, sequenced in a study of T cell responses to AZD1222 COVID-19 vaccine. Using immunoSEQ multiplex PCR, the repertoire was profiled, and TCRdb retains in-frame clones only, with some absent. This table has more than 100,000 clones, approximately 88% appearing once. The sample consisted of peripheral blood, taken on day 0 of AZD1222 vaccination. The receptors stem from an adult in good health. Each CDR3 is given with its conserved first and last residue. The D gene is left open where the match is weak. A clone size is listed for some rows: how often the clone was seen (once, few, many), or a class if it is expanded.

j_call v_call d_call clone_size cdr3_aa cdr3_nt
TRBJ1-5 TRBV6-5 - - CASSPTLGLNQPQHF TGTGCCAGCAGCCCCACACTGGGGCTCAATCAGCCCCAGCATTTT
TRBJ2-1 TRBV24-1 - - CATSDSDFYEQFF TGTGCCACCAGTGATTCCGACTTTTATGAGCAGTTCTTC
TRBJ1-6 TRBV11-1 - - CASSSPAGSPLHF TGTGCCAGCAGCTCCCCCGCGGGCTCACCCCTCCACTTT
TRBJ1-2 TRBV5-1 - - CASSLAGGYGYTF TGCGCCAGCAGCTTGGCAGGTGGCTATGGCTACACCTTC
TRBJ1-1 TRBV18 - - CASSSANTEAFF TGTGCCAGCTCATCGGCCAACACTGAAGCTTTCTTT
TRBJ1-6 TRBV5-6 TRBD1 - CASSPTGDNSPLHF TGTGCCAGCAGCCCGACAGGGGATAATTCACCCCTCCACTTT
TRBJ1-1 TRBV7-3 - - CASSFLGGTEAFF TGTGCCAGCAGCTTCCTTGGGGGCACTGAAGCTTTCTTT
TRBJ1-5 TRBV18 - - CASSPGGDQPQHF TGTGCCAGCTCACCGGGGGGTGATCAGCCCCAGCATTTT
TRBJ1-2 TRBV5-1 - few CASSPDTGNYGYTF TGCGCCAGCAGCCCGGATACAGGGAACTATGGCTACACCTTC
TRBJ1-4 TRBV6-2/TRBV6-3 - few CASSYLGSHGEKLFF TGTGCCAGCAGTTATCTGGGATCTCATGGCGAAAAACTGTTTTTT
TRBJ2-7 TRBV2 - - CASTVPGEQYF TGTGCCAGCACCGTCCCAGGGGAGCAGTACTTC
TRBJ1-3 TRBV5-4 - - CASSLSDTSSGNTIYF TGTGCCAGCAGCTTGTCAGATACAAGCTCTGGAAACACCATATATTTT
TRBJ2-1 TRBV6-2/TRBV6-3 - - CASSSRPKSSYNEQFF TGTGCCAGCAGTTCCCGACCGAAAAGCTCCTACAATGAGCAGTTCTTC
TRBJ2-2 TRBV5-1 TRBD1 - CASSLWDRNTGELFF TGCGCCAGCAGCTTGTGGGACAGAAACACCGGGGAGCTGTTTTTT
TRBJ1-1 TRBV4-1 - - CASSQIPKGTEAFF TGCGCCAGCAGCCAAATCCCCAAGGGCACTGAAGCTTTCTTT
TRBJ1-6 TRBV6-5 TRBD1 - CASLLMTGASPLHF TGTGCCAGCCTACTCATGACAGGGGCTTCACCCCTCCACTTT
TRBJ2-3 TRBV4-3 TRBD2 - CASSPLAGGPPDTQYF TGCGCCAGCAGTCCGCTTGCGGGAGGGCCCCCAGATACGCAGTATTTT
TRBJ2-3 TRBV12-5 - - CASGSGGNTQYF TGTGCTAGTGGTTCTGGAGGGAATACGCAGTATTTT
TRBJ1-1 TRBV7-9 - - CASSSRYGGDINTEAFF TGTGCCAGCAGCTCCCGATACGGCGGAGATATTAACACTGAAGCTTTCTTT
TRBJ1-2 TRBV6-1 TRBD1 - CASSEPDRECGYTF TGTGCCAGCAGTGAACCGGACAGGGAATGCGGCTACACCTTC
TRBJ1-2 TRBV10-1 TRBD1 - CASRRTGGTANYGYTF TGCGCCAGCAGAAGGACAGGGGGCACAGCTAACTATGGCTACACCTTC
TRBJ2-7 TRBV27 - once CASSFKRSYEQYF TGTGCCAGCAGTTTCAAGCGGAGCTACGAGCAGTACTTC
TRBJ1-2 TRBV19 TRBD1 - CASSPGDRPNYGYTF TGTGCCAGTAGCCCCGGGGACAGACCTAACTATGGCTACACCTTC
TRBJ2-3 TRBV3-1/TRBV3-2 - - CASSQLGGRGTQYF TGTGCCAGCAGCCAATTGGGGGGCCGGGGTACGCAGTATTTT
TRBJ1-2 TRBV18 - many CASSLGPRDRNGYTF TGTGCCAGCTCCCTGGGCCCGCGAGATAGGAATGGCTACACCTTC